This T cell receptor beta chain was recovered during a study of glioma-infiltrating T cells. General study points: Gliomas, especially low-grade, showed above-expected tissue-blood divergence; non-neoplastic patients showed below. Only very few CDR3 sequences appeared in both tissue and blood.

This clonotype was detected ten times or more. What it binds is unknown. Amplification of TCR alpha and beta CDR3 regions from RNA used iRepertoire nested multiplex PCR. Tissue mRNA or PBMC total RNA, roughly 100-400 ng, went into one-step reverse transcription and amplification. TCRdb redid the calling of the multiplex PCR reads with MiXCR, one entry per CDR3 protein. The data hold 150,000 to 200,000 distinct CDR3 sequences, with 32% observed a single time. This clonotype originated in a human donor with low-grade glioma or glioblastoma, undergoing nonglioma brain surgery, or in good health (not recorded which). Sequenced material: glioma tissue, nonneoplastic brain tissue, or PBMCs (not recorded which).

The CDR3 loop is CASSQDTNSNQPQHF. Written as DNA, the CDR3 is TGTGCCAGCAGCCAAGATACGAATAGCAATCAGCCCCAGCATTTT. The chain combines TRBV3-1 with TRBJ1-5, with D hard to call. Germline V gene lookup returns CDR1 LGHDT and CDR2 YNNKEL (reference sequence). This CDR3 comprises 15 residues. V was shortened by 0 bases and J by 0 bases, with 6 bases between the two germline ends.